These 29 T cell receptor beta chains were all obtained from the same sample, sequenced in a study of response to subunit inactivated influenza vaccine. TCRdb redid the calling of the RT-PCR reads with MiXCR, one entry per CDR3 protein. Of 500,000 to 650,000 distinct CDR3 sequences in the sample, less than 8% were seen once. The specimen was PBMCs from blood, collected less than 30 months after vaccination. These receptor sequences come from a man between 50 and 75 years old who received an inactivated influenza vaccine.

There are many counts of this clonotype. J is TRBJ2-1 and V is TRBV10-3; D call uncertain. From germline, CDR1 is ENHRY and CDR2 SYGVKD. The CDR3 is made up of 13 amino acids. Trimming left V 2 bases short and J 7 bases short, with 9 bases between. DNA for the CDR3: TGTGCCATCAGTGAGAAGGGATGGAATGAGCAGTTCTTC. Protein: CAISEKGWNEQFF.

This clonotype appeared many times. The chain joins TRBV9 to TRBJ2-7, with D hard to call. The CDR3 runs 14 residues. The germline V and J ends were trimmed by 0 bases and 2 bases, with 9 bases remaining between them. Germline V gives CDR1 SGDLS, CDR2 YYNGEE. The CDR3 coding sequence is TGTGCCAGCAGCGTAGGGCAGGACCCCTACGAGCAGTACTTC. Translated: CASSVGQDPYEQYF.

This clonotype has more than one count but fewer than ten. The chain links TRBV7-9 to TRBJ1-1; D is unclear. Trimming took off 2 bases at V and 8 bases at J, with 6 bases between the two ends. CDR1 and CDR2 from the germline V gene are SEHNR and FQNEAQ (reference sequence). The CDR3 sequence is 11 residues long. The DNA for the CDR3 is TGTGCCAGCAGCTTATTTATGGAAGCTTTCTTT. Protein product: CASSLFMEAFF.

This clonotype has more than one count but fewer than ten. This chain uses TRBV29-1 with TRBJ2-6; D gene ambiguous. The CDR3 runs to 13 residues. In germline, CDR1 is SQVTM, CDR2 ANQGSEA. The V end was cut by 3 bases, the J end by 2 bases, with 5 bases between. The DNA for the CDR3 is TGCAGCGTTGACTTCACTGGGGCCAACGTCCTGACTTTC. It encodes CSVDFTGANVLTF.

This clonotype has a count of ten or more. The chain couples TRBV6-2 or TRBV6-3 to TRBJ2-7; tentatively, D is TRBD2 (5 bases). Germline V lookup: CDR1 MNHEY, CDR2 SVGEGT. V was shortened by 2 bases and J by 2 bases, with 16 bases between the two germline ends. This CDR3 is 16 amino acids long. The CDR3 DNA reads as TGTGCCAGCAGTTACGGCCACGCGGGCGCAGCCTACGAGCAGTACTTC. Residues: CASSYGHAGAAYEQYF.

This clonotype was seen ten or more times. This chain links TRBV29-1 with TRBJ2-5, with 16 positions matching TRBD2. The CDR3 contains 21 residues. Germline assignment: CDR1 SQVTM and CDR2 ANQGSEA. Losses at the gene ends were 0 bases for V and 1 base for J; bases not matched to a gene: 14. The CDR3 sequence: CSVEDLGTSGRAIQPQETQYF. The CDR3 coding sequence is TGCAGCGTTGAAGATCTTGGGACTAGCGGGAGGGCCATTCAACCCCAAGAGACCCAGTACTTC. Complete variable domain (other parts from reference TRBV29-1 and TRBJ2-5): SAVISQKPSRDICQRGTSLTIQCQVDSQVTMMFWYRQQPGQSLTLIATANQGSEATYESGFVIDKFPISRPNLTFSTLTVSNMSPEDSSIYLCSVEDLGTSGRAIQPQETQYFGPGTRLLVL.

This clonotype showed up just a few times. V usage is TRBV7-2 and J usage is TRBJ2-2, with D uncertain. The CDR3 extends over 13 amino acids. Trimming shortened V by 3 bases and J by 13 bases, and 15 bases separated the two germline ends. Germline V gene data show CDR1 as SGHTA and CDR2 as FQGNSA. CDR3 region: CASSFQTPRALFF. The CDR3 coding sequence is TGTGCCAGCAGCTTCCAGACTCCTCGGGCGCTGTTTTTT.

This clonotype was seen a handful of times. This chain joins TRBV29-1 and TRBJ2-2; 9 nucleotides match TRBD1. The ends lost 5 bases at V and 6 bases at J; junction bases unmatched: 7. This CDR3 region has 14 residues. Germline values: CDR1 SQVTM, CDR2 ANQGSEA. The CDR3 loop is CSVTRDRASGELFF. CDR3 in DNA: TGCAGCGTTACCCGGGACAGGGCCTCCGGGGAGCTGTTTTTT.

In this sample, this clonotype turned up many times. The chain combines TRBV20-1 with TRBJ2-7, with 7 nucleotides matching TRBD2. Germline CDR1 reads DFQATT; CDR2 reads SNEGSKA (reference sequence). The CDR3 length is 16 residues. The V gene end was trimmed by 0 bases and the J gene end by 2 bases; junction bases not matched to a gene: 10. The CDR3 DNA reads TGCAGTGCTAGAGATATGAACCCTAGCGGACCCTACGAGCAGTACTTC. Its protein is CSARDMNPSGPYEQYF.

This clonotype was counted only a few times. The chain couples TRBV5-5 to TRBJ2-5, with 9 bases lining up with TRBD1. The germline CDR1 and CDR2 sequences are SGHKS and YYEKEE (reference sequence). The CDR3 contains 14 residues. The ends lost 4 bases at V and 5 bases at J; junction bases unmatched: 6. Written as DNA, the CDR3 is TGTGCCAGCAGCGACGGACAGGGGCGTGAGACCCAGTACTTC. It specifies CASSDGQGRETQYF.

Note on this clonotype: An end of the junction differs from the germline gene, which may be a read error. The chain carries TRBV29-1 and TRBJ2-7; D gene uncertain. The germline V gene has CDR1 SQVTM and CDR2 ANQGSEA. The CDR3 has 13 amino acids. The chain's CDR3 is CGVQGQGSYEQYF. The CDR3 DNA reads as TGCGGCGTCCAAGGGCAAGGCTCCTACGAGCAGTACTTC.

This clonotype was counted a few times. The genes are TRBV9 and TRBJ1-6; TRBD1 agrees at 7 bases. This CDR3 has 18 residues. Germline-derived CDR1 and CDR2 are SGDLS and YYNGEE. V gave up 3 bases and J gave up 11 bases; unmatched junction bases: 20. The CDR3, as DNA: TGTGCCAGCAGCGAAACACAGATCCTCGGGACAGCCGGGGCACCCCTCCACTTT. Translating gives CASSETQILGTAGAPLHF.

The rearrangement uses TRBV7-9 and TRBJ2-1, with D tentatively TRBD1 or TRBD2 (6 bases each). The V gene lost 2 bases and the J gene lost 9 bases, with 11 bases spanning the gap. Germline CDR1 and CDR2: SEHNR and FQNEAQ (reference sequence). CDR3 length equals 13 residues. DNA for the CDR3: TGTGCCAGCAGCTTAACGGGGGCTGGTGAGCAGTTCTTC. It translates to CASSLTGAGEQFF.

The chain combines TRBV7-2 with TRBJ2-5, with 14 bases that match TRBD2. The CDR3 totals 16 residues. Looked up from germline, CDR1 is SGHTA and CDR2 is FQGNSA. Unmatched junction bases numbered 6, after V lost 2 bases and J lost 7 bases. The DNA of the CDR3 is TGTGCCAGCAGCTTACAATCCGGGACTAGCGGGGGGACCCAGTACTTC. Translation gives CASSLQSGTSGGTQYF.

This clonotype was detected many times. The chain recombines TRBV7-2 with TRBJ2-5, with 12 positions matching TRBD2. Germline CDR1 SGHTA, CDR2 FQGNSA. The length of the CDR3 is 17 residues. V was clipped by 2 bases and J by 5 bases; unmatched bases: 9. DNA of the CDR3: TGTGCCAGCAGCTTAACGAGGCTAGCGGGGGGGCCGGAGACCCAGTACTTC. Its protein is CASSLTRLAGGPETQYF.

Written as DNA, the CDR3 is TGTGCCAGTCGACAGGAGGCGCGAGGGGCCCAGTACTTC. The encoded protein is CASRQEARGAQYF. The chain is built from TRBV28 and TRBJ2-5, with a weak D call TRBD1 (6 bases). Germline lookup yields CDR1 MDHEN and CDR2 SYDVKM. Trimming pared 9 bases from V and 9 bases from J, leaving 20 bases between. CDR3 size: 13 residues.

V gene TRBV18 combines with J gene TRBJ2-7, with TRBD2 as a possible D gene (5 bases). The CDR3 is 13 residues long. The V gene lost 5 bases and the J gene lost 7 bases, with 15 bases spanning the gap. Germline-derived CDR1 and CDR2 are KGHSH and LQKENI. In DNA, the CDR3 is TGTGCCAGCTCATTAACAGCGGCTCGGGAGCAGTACTTC. Its translation is CASSLTAAREQYF.

The chain joins TRBV5-1 to TRBJ1-2; tentatively, D is TRBD1 (6 bases). Trimming took off 3 bases at V and 4 bases at J, with 13 bases between the two ends. Germline-derived CDR1 and CDR2 are SGHRS and YFSETQ. The CDR3 runs 14 residues. The CDR3 region is CASSSMTGSYGYTF. DNA of the CDR3: TGCGCCAGCAGCTCAATGACAGGTAGCTATGGCTACACCTTC.

This clonotype occurred many times. The chain uses TRBV20-1 and TRBJ1-3; 7 bases map to TRBD1. Germline lookup yields CDR1 DFQATT and CDR2 SNEGSKA (reference sequence). The length of the CDR3 is 14 residues. Trimming removed 5 bases from V and 0 bases from J; junction bases left unmatched: 4. CDR3 DNA sequence: TGCAGTGCTGCCGACAGGGACTCTGGAAACACCATATATTTT. It encodes CSAADRDSGNTIYF.

This clonotype has ten or more counts. The rearrangement joins TRBV27 to TRBJ2-3, with D hard to call. Trimming removed 6 bases at V and 3 bases at J, with 10 bases between. Germline V gene lookup returns CDR1 MNHEY and CDR2 SMNVEV (reference sequence). The CDR3 has 13 amino acids. The CDR3 region has the DNA TGTGCCAGCAGCGATAGTAGAACAGATACGCAGTATTTT. Amino acid sequence: CASSDSRTDTQYF.

This clonotype was seen only a few times. The chain employs TRBV11-3 and TRBJ2-1; the D is unclear. V was shortened by 1 base and J by 11 bases, with 12 bases between the two germline ends. Germline CDR1 reads SGHNT; CDR2 reads YENEEA. This CDR3 has 13 residues. CDR3 amino acids: CASSLGSQDQQFF. Here the CDR3 DNA reads TGTGCCAGCAGCTTAGGGTCGCAGGACCAGCAGTTCTTC.

The rearrangement links TRBV18 to TRBJ1-6; D remains unclear. The length of the CDR3 is 14 residues. Trimming pared 2 bases from V and 4 bases from J, leaving 6 bases between. Germline V gene lookup returns CDR1 KGHSH and CDR2 LQKENI. The CDR3 DNA follows: TGTGCCAGCTCACCAGAGGGATATAATTCACCCCTCCACTTT. Translating gives CASSPEGYNSPLHF.

In its sample, this clonotype was seen a few times. This sequence joins TRBV5-1 and TRBJ2-7, with D perhaps matching TRBD1 (6 bases). This CDR3 contains 13 residues. The germline V gene has CDR1 SGHRS and CDR2 YFSETQ. Trimming took 7 bases from V and 2 from J, leaving 13 bases between them. Written as DNA, the CDR3 is TGCGCCAGCTCAAGGGGGAGCACCTACGAGCAGTACTTC. As protein: CASSRGSTYEQYF. Complete variable domain (other parts from reference TRBV5-1 and TRBJ2-7): KAGVTQTPRYLIKTRGQQVTLSCSPISGHRSVSWYQQTPGQGLQFLFEYFSETQRNKGNFPGRFSGRQFSNSRSEMNVSTLELGDSALYLCASSRGSTYEQYFGPGTRLTVT.

This clonotype was counted between two and nine times. The chain links TRBV20-1 to TRBJ2-1, with a weak D call TRBD2 (5 bases). This CDR3 contains 11 residues. The V and J ends lost 5 bases and 8 bases respectively, with 10 bases between them. Germline V gives CDR1 DFQATT, CDR2 SNEGSKA (reference sequence). This chain's CDR3 is CSAGLAYEQFF. DNA for the CDR3: TGCAGTGCTGGTCTAGCCTATGAGCAGTTCTTC.

This clonotype occurred a few times. CDR3 DNA: TGTGCCAGCAGCTGGGGTATGGGGGCCTTAGAGACCCAGTACTTC. Protein: CASSWGMGALETQYF. The V call is TRBV7-3, the J call TRBJ2-5; D is perhaps TRBD1 (6 bases). CDR3 length equals 15 residues. Per germline, CDR1 SGHTA and CDR2 FQGTGA. V lost 4 bases and J 4 bases, leaving 16 bases between the germline ends.

In this sample, this clonotype turned up a few times. The chain has TRBV12-3 or TRBV12-4 and TRBJ1-1; 7 nucleotides match TRBD1. J lost 4 bases, V lost 5 bases, and 13 bases had no gene match. This CDR3 has 16 residues. As DNA, the CDR3 is TGTGCCAGCAGTGCGACGACAGGGTATGGTCGCACTGAAGCTTTCTTT. This translates into CASSATTGYGRTEAFF.

This clonotype was counted at least ten times. V and J are TRBV11-2 and TRBJ1-4; the D is unclear. V lost 0 bases to trimming and J lost 0 bases, with 11 bases between them. Looked up from germline, CDR1 is SGHAT and CDR2 is FQNNGV. This CDR3 is built from 17 residues. The CDR3 bases are TGTGCCAGCAGCTTAGAGGCCGGGAGCGCAACTAATGAAAAACTGTTTTTT. This translates into CASSLEAGSATNEKLFF.

Ten or more counts support this clonotype. This chain links TRBV18 with TRBJ2-5, with D uncertain. The CDR3 has 12 amino acids. CDR1 KGHSH and CDR2 LQKENI come from the germline V gene. V was pared by 3 bases and J by 5 bases, with 7 bases between. The CDR3 nucleotides are TGTGCCAGCTCACCCGATGGGGAGACCCAGTACTTC. It yields the protein CASSPDGETQYF. The full variable domain, rest sourced from reference TRBV18 and TRBJ2-5, is NAGVMQNPRHLVRRRGQEARLRCSPMKGHSHVYWYRQLPEEGLKFMVYLQKENIIDESGMPKERFSAEFPKEGPSILRIQQVVRGDSAAYFCASSPDGETQYFGPGTRLLVL.

This clonotype was seen ten or more times. This chain links TRBV7-2 with TRBJ2-7, with 11 bases lining up with TRBD2. The junction had 3 bases not matched to a gene; V was cut back by 4 bases and J by 7 bases. Germline V gene lookup returns CDR1 SGHTA and CDR2 FQGNSA. The CDR3 is 13 amino acids. The CDR3 DNA reads as TGTGCCAGCAGCTACTTAGCGGGAGGGGAGCAGTACTTC. Its protein is CASSYLAGGEQYF.